This entry lists 11 T cell receptor beta chains sequenced from one sample in a study of blood T cell repertoires in COVID-19. Data came from immunoSEQ multiplex PCR; TCRdb stores just in-frame clones and leaves some out. This sample has about 370,000 clones, with approximately 90% found just once. Input material: PBMCs or T cells enriched from blood (not recorded which). Receptor source: a woman between 40 and 55 years old who had been exposed to COVID-19.

The chain couples TRBV5-6 to TRBJ1-3, with a possible D match to TRBD1 (5 bases). This CDR3 spans 14 amino acids. V was cut by 6 bases and J by 9 bases, with 19 bases left in between. The germline CDR1 and CDR2 sequences are SGHDT and YYEEEE. The CDR3 DNA sequence: TGTGCCAGCACATCCAACTGGGGCGGCGGCACCATATATTTT. Residues: CASTSNWGGGTIYF.

The chain carries TRBV2 and TRBJ2-1, with TRBD1 matching 9 bases. The length of the CDR3 is 14 residues. Germline CDR1 reads SNHLY; CDR2 reads FYNNEI. V was clipped by 7 bases and J by 9 bases; unmatched bases: 10. CDR3 region: CASTQGRQGGEQFF. The CDR3 DNA sequence: TGTGCCAGCACTCAAGGTCGACAGGGGGGTGAGCAGTTCTTC.

The gene calls are TRBV7-2 and TRBJ1-2; possibly TRBD1 for D (6 bases). The germline V gene encodes CDR1 SGHTA and CDR2 FQGNSA. Between the trimmed V and J ends, which lost 1 base and 3 bases, there was a span of 15 bases. CDR3 length: 16 amino acids. This CDR3 is CASSLEVGRGDYGYTF. Written as DNA, the CDR3 is TGTGCCAGCAGCTTAGAAGTAGGCAGGGGCGACTATGGCTACACCTTC.

The chain combines TRBV11-3 with TRBJ2-3; a weak D match, TRBD2 (5 bases). CDR1 and CDR2 from the germline V gene are SGHNT and YENEEA. The CDR3 runs to 14 residues. Between the trimmed V and J ends, which lost 5 bases and 5 bases, there was a span of 14 bases. The DNA for the CDR3 is TGTGCCAGCAGCCCCAGTCCTAGCCAAGATACGCAGTATTTT. It specifies CASSPSPSQDTQYF.

The chain carries TRBV24-1 and TRBJ1-4; D ambiguous. The CDR3 is 14 residues long. Between the trimmed V and J ends, which lost 4 bases and 0 bases, there was a span of 5 bases. Germline-derived CDR1 and CDR2 are KGHDR and SFDVKD. CDR3: CATSDGSTNEKLFF. The CDR3, as DNA: TGTGCCACCAGTGACGGTTCAACTAATGAAAAACTGTTTTTT.

The chain carries TRBV3-1 (or the pseudogene TRBV3-2) and TRBJ2-2, with TRBD2 matching 15 bases. V dropped 0 bases and J dropped 6; count of bases not matched to a gene: 8. The CDR3 covers 19 residues. Germline loops: CDR1 LGHDT, CDR2 YNNKEL (reference sequence). CDR3 DNA: TGTGCCAGCAGCCAAGAAGGGACTAGCGGGAGGCATCCCGCCGGGGAGCTGTTTTTT. This encodes CASSQEGTSGRHPAGELFF.

The rearrangement joins TRBV19 to TRBJ2-5, with D uncertain. V was pared by 3 bases and J by 5 bases, with 4 bases between. From germline, CDR1 is LNHDA and CDR2 SQIVND (reference sequence). CDR3 length: 11 residues. The CDR3: CASSIMETQYF. CDR3 nucleotides: TGTGCCAGTAGTATCATGGAGACCCAGTACTTC.

The V and J genes are TRBV2 and TRBJ1-5, with D maybe TRBD1 (5 bases). With 10 bases removed from V and 4 bases from J, the gap between germline ends came to 20 bases. The germline gives CDR1 SNHLY, CDR2 FYNNEI. This CDR3 has 15 amino acids. Here the CDR3 reads CANVGHHRRNQPQHF. The CDR3 DNA reads as TGTGCCAACGTCGGACATCACCGACGAAATCAGCCCCAGCATTTT.

The rearrangement joins TRBV29-1 to TRBJ2-2, with D possibly being TRBD2 (6 bases). Trimming took off 7 bases at V and 2 bases at J, with 11 bases between the two ends. The CDR3 consists of 13 residues. CDR1 is SQVTM, CDR2 ANQGSEA, per germline. The CDR3 is CSGRDSNTGELFF. The DNA of the CDR3 is TGCAGCGGACGGGACTCCAACACCGGGGAGCTGTTTTTT.

This chain connects TRBV27 to TRBJ2-2, with D possibly TRBD2 on 5 matching bases. Germline CDR1 is MNHEY and CDR2 is SMNVEV (reference sequence). Trimming stripped 6 bases from V and 0 bases from J, with 14 bases between. The CDR3 has 16 residues. CDR3 DNA: TGTGCCAGCAGCCAAGGCCGGGGTGCGAACACCGGGGAGCTGTTTTTT. Translation: CASSQGRGANTGELFF.

This rearrangement joins TRBV2 to TRBJ1-6; 8 bases line up with TRBD1. This CDR3 has 13 residues. V trimming: 7 bases; J trimming: 10 bases; junction bases outside the gene matches: 6. Germline V gene lookup returns CDR1 SNHLY and CDR2 FYNNEI. The CDR3 region has the DNA TGTGCCAGCAAGCAGGGGGCTTTCTCACCCCTCCACTTT. Amino acids: CASKQGAFSPLHF.